The 18 T cell receptor beta chains given below trace back to one sample, sequenced in a study of T cells after somatic rescue of genetic block. Libraries were prepared by immunoSEQ multiplex PCR; TCRdb keeps only in-frame clonotypes and omits some of them. The sample has about 63,000 clones, about 90% seen once; the top ten hold approximately 3%. The sequencing input was peripheral blood mononuclear cells (PBMCs). These receptors originate from a man aged 35-49 years.

The chain joins TRBV19 to TRBJ1-5; no firm D call. The V end lost 7 bases, the J end lost 6 bases, and 13 bases lay between the germline ends. The length of the CDR3 is 13 residues. CDR1 LNHDA and CDR2 SQIVND come from the germline V gene (reference sequence). CDR3 bases: TGTGCCAGTACTAAGCCTCCGAGTCAGCCCCAGCATTTT. Translation gives CASTKPPSQPQHF.

This clone occurred once. This chain joins TRBV5-4 and TRBJ1-4; 11 bases match TRBD1. Losses at the gene ends were 5 bases for V and 6 bases for J; bases not matched to a gene: 3. Germline V gene sequence: CDR1 SGHNT, CDR2 YYREEE (reference sequence). This CDR3 has 14 residues. CDR3: CASRRTGGDEKLFF. The CDR3 DNA follows: TGTGCCAGCAGACGGACAGGGGGCGATGAAAAACTGTTTTTT.

The chain couples TRBV6-5 to TRBJ2-7; D is possibly TRBD1 (6 bases). This CDR3 comprises 13 residues. Between the trimmed V and J ends, which lost 6 bases and 0 bases, there was a span of 9 bases. CDR1 is MNHEY, CDR2 SVGAGI, per germline. Here the CDR3 reads CASRRDTSYEQYF. CDR3 DNA: TGTGCCAGCAGACGGGACACCTCCTACGAGCAGTACTTC.

This clone was counted once. This chain uses TRBV27 with TRBJ1-2, with 8 bases fitting TRBD1. This CDR3 comprises 16 residues. The germline V gene has CDR1 MNHEY and CDR2 SMNVEV (reference sequence). The trim removed 4 bases at V and 5 bases at J, leaving 12 bases unmatched. CDR3 in amino acids: CASSSDRGPTKYGYTF. CDR3 DNA: TGTGCCAGCAGTTCTGACAGGGGTCCAACCAAGTATGGCTACACCTTC.

Only one count was recorded for this clone. The chain is built from TRBV7-9 and TRBJ1-5; D is unresolved. The V gene lost 3 bases and the J gene lost 0 bases, with 6 bases spanning the gap. This CDR3 has 14 residues. The germline V gene has CDR1 SEHNR and CDR2 FQNEAQ (reference sequence). The CDR3 region has the DNA TGTGCCAGCAGCTTTAGTGGTAGCAATCAGCCCCAGCATTTT. Residues: CASSFSGSNQPQHF.

The V and J genes are TRBV11-2 and TRBJ1-1, with D tentatively TRBD1 (6 bases). Between the trimmed V and J ends, which lost 1 base and 11 bases, there was a span of 11 bases. Per germline, CDR1 SGHAT and CDR2 FQNNGV. The CDR3 runs to 12 residues. CDR3 coding DNA: TGTGCCAGCAGCTTAGGTGGGACAACGGCTTTCTTT. This translates into CASSLGGTTAFF.

This clone appeared once. The chain links TRBV18 to TRBJ2-7; 8 bases match TRBD2. The CDR3 loop spans 14 amino acids. Per germline, CDR1 KGHSH and CDR2 LQKENI. V lost 3 bases, J lost 2 bases, and 3 bases stayed unmatched. Here the CDR3 DNA reads TGTGCCAGCTCACCGCAGCGGGAGACCTACGAGCAGTACTTC. Translating it yields CASSPQRETYEQYF. Full variable domain (missing parts from reference TRBV18 and TRBJ2-7): NAGVMQNPRHLVRRRGQEARLRCSPMKGHSHVYWYRQLPEEGLKFMVYLQKENIIDESGMPKERFSAEFPKEGPSILRIQQVVRGDSAAYFCASSPQRETYEQYFGPGTRLTVT.

The chain uses TRBV6-1 and TRBJ1-2, with 8 bases matching TRBD1. CDR1 is MNHNS and CDR2 is SASEGT in the germline V gene. This CDR3 is 14 amino acids long. Germline trimming cut 5 bases from V and 7 bases from J; bases unmatched to any gene: 9. The CDR3 here is CASSSQGEVGGYTF. The CDR3 DNA is TGTGCCAGCAGTTCACAGGGGGAGGTTGGTGGCTACACCTTC.

This chain connects TRBV28 to TRBJ2-4; D may be TRBD2 (6 bases). CDR3 length: 15 amino acids. The V end lost 6 bases, the J end lost 3 bases, and 15 bases lay between the germline ends. CDR1 is MDHEN, CDR2 SYDVKM, per germline. The CDR3 region has the DNA TGTGCCAGCAGGGGGACGGGGCGGGGCAAAAACATTCAGTACTTC. Protein product: CASRGTGRGKNIQYF.

The V gene is TRBV4-1, the J gene TRBJ1-1; tentatively, D is TRBD1 (6 bases). This CDR3 comprises 16 residues. Germline V gives CDR1 MGHRA, CDR2 YSYEKL. V dropped 0 bases and J dropped 1 base, with 12 bases sitting between them. In DNA form, the CDR3 reads TGCGCCAGCAGCCAAGAAATGGGGGCGAAGAACACTGAAGCTTTCTTT. This sequence encodes CASSQEMGAKNTEAFF.

The V and J genes are TRBV10-2 and TRBJ1-6, with a weak D call TRBD1 (5 bases). The CDR3 has 14 residues. The V gene's germline CDR1 is WSHSY and CDR2 SAAADI. Trimming cost V 7 bases and J 10 bases, with 17 bases left between them. The chain's CDR3 is CASTSGQGSSPLHF. Written as DNA, the CDR3 is TGCGCCAGCACCTCGGGGCAGGGAAGCTCACCCCTCCACTTT.

As to this clone: The germline gene is not matched at one end of the junction; a read error may be the cause. The chain carries TRBV7-7 and TRBJ2-7; 8 nucleotides line up with TRBD1. Per the germline V gene, CDR1 is SSHAT and CDR2 is FNYEAQ (reference sequence). The CDR3 is 15 residues long. CDR3 sequence reads: CASSLGARGPYEQYF. CDR3 DNA sequence: TGTGCTAGCAGCTTAGGAGCCAGGGGGCCCTACGAGCAGTACTTC.

This rearrangement joins TRBV30 to TRBJ2-3, with 10 bases lining up with TRBD2. Germline V gives CDR1 GTSNPN, CDR2 SVGIG (reference sequence). CDR3 length: 15 residues. Trimming removed 0 bases from V and 5 bases from J; junction bases left unmatched: 5. The CDR3 DNA is TGTGCCTGGAGTGTACCAGCGGGGGGGCAAGATACGCAGTATTTT. Translation: CAWSVPAGGQDTQYF. Supplemented by reference TRBV30 and TRBJ2-3, the full variable domain reads SQTIHQWPATLVQPVGSPLSLECTVEGTSNPNLYWYRQAAGRGLQLLFYSVGIGQISSEVPQNLSASRPQDRQFILSSKKLLLSDSGFYLCAWSVPAGGQDTQYFGPGTRLTVL.

The V and J genes are TRBV4-1 and TRBJ2-7; the D is unclear. Trimming removed 1 base at V and 2 bases at J, with 12 bases between. CDR1 is MGHRA, CDR2 YSYEKL, per germline. This CDR3 has 15 residues. The CDR3 loop reads CASSQGTWETYEQYF. As DNA, the CDR3 is TGCGCCAGCAGCCAAGGGACGTGGGAAACCTACGAGCAGTACTTC.

V and J are TRBV4-2 and TRBJ2-7; TRBD1 matches at 8 bases. Germline CDR1 reads LGHNA; CDR2 reads YNFKEQ. CDR3 length equals 14 residues. Unmatched junction bases numbered 9, after V lost 5 bases and J lost 6 bases. The CDR3 spells CASSLGQGAGEQYF. The DNA of the CDR3 is TGTGCCAGCAGCTTGGGGCAGGGGGCCGGCGAGCAGTACTTC.

This clone was counted a single time. The chain is built from TRBV18 and TRBJ2-5; D is tentatively TRBD1 or TRBD2 (5 bases each). The CDR3 has 14 amino acids. V lost 5 bases, J lost 7 bases, and 17 bases lay in between. The germline CDR1 and CDR2 sequences are KGHSH and LQKENI. The CDR3 loop reads CASSTGRRTGTQYF. The CDR3 nucleotides read TGTGCCAGCTCAACGGGACGGAGAACAGGGACCCAGTACTTC.

The rearrangement joins TRBV2 to TRBJ2-1; unclear D gene. CDR1 and CDR2 from the germline V gene are SNHLY and FYNNEI. V was shortened by 8 bases and J by 2 bases, with 10 bases between the two germline ends. This CDR3 contains 13 residues. The CDR3 loop reads CASGVNPYNEQFF. The CDR3 DNA follows: TGTGCCAGCGGGGTCAACCCCTACAATGAGCAGTTCTTC.

The chain recombines TRBV6-1 with TRBJ1-5; D possibly corresponds to TRBD1 (5 bases). CDR1 and CDR2 from the germline V gene are MNHNS and SASEGT. The V end lost 1 base, the J end lost 1 base, and 8 bases lay between the germline ends. This CDR3 has 15 residues. The CDR3 region has the DNA TGTGCCAGCAGTGAAGAGGGACTCAGCAATCAGCCCCAGCATTTT. Its translation is CASSEEGLSNQPQHF.